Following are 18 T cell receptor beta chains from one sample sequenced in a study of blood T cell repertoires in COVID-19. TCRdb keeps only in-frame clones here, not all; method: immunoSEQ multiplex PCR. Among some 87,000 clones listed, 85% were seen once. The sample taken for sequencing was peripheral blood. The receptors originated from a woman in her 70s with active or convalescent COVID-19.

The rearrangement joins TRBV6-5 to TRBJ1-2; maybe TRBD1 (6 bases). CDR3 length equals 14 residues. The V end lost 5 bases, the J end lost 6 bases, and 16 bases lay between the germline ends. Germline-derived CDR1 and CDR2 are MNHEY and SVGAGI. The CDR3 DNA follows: TGTGCCAGCAGTCAACAGGGTCTCGGCGATGGCTACACCTTC. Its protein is CASSQQGLGDGYTF.

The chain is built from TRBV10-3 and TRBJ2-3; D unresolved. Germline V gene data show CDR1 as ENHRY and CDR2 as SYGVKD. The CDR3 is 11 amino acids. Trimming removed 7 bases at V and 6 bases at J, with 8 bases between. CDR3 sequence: CAIMVADTQYF. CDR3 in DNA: TGTGCCATCATGGTTGCGGATACGCAGTATTTT.

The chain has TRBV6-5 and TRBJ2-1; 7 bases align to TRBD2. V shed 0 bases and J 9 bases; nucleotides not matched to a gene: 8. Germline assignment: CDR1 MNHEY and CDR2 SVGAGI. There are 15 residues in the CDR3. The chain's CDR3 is CASSYSGGGRGEQFF. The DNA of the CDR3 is TGTGCCAGCAGTTACTCTGGCGGGGGACGGGGTGAGCAGTTCTTC.

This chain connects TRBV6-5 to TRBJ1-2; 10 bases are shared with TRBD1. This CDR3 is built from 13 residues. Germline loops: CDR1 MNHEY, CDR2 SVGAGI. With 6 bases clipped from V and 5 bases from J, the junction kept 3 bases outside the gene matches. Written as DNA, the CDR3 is TGTGCCAGCAGGTCGGACAGGGGGTATGGCTACACCTTC. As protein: CASRSDRGYGYTF.

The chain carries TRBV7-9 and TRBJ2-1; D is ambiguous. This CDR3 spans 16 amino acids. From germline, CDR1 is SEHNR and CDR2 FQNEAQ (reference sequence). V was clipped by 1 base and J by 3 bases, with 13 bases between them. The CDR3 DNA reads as TGTGCCAGCAGCTTAGGACCTGACATTATCTACAATGAGCAGTTCTTC. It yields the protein CASSLGPDIIYNEQFF.

As DNA, the CDR3 is TGTGCCAGCAGTCCTGGGGAGGGTAGAGCGGGAGCCTACGAGCAGTACTTC. Residues: CASSPGEGRAGAYEQYF. The rearrangement joins TRBV28 to TRBJ2-7; 8 nucleotides match TRBD2. In germline, CDR1 is MDHEN, CDR2 SYDVKM. There are 17 residues in the CDR3. The V gene end was trimmed by 5 bases and the J gene end by 2 bases; junction bases not matched to a gene: 14.

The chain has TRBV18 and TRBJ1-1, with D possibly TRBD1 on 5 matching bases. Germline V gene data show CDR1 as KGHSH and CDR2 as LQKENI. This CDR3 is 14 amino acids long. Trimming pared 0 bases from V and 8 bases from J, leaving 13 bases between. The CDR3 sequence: CASSPPRVGAEAFF. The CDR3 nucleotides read TGTGCCAGCTCACCACCAAGGGTTGGGGCCGAAGCTTTCTTT.

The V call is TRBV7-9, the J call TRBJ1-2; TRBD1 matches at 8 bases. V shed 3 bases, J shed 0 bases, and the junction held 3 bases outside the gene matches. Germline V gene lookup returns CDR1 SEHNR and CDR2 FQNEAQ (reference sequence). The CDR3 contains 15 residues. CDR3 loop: CASSLMTGANYGYTF. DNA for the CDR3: TGTGCCAGCAGCTTGATGACAGGGGCTAACTATGGCTACACCTTC.

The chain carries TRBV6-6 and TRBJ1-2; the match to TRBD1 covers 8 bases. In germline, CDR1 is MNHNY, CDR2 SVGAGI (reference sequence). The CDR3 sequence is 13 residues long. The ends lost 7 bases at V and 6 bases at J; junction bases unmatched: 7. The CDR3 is CASTPTRGHGYTF. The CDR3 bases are TGTGCCAGCACCCCGACCAGGGGGCATGGCTACACCTTC.

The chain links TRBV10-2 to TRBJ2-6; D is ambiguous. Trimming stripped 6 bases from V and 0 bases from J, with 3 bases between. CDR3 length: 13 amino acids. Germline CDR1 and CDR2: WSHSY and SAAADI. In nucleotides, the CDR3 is TGCGCCAGCAGAGCCTCTGGGGCCAACGTCCTGACTTTC. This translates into CASRASGANVLTF.

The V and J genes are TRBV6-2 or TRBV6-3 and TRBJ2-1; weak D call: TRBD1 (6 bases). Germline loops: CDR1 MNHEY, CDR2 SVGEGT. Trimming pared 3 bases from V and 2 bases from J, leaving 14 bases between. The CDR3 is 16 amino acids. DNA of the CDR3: TGTGCCAGCAGTTATCCCCAGGGGACAACCTACAATGAGCAGTTCTTC. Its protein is CASSYPQGTTYNEQFF.

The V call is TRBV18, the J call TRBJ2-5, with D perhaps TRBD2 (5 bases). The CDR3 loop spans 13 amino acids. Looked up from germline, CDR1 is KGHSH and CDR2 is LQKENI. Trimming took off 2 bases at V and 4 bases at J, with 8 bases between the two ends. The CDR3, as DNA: TGTGCCAGCTCACCAGGGCTAGCAGAGACCCAGTACTTC. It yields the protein CASSPGLAETQYF.

The CDR3 DNA is TGTGCCAGCAGCTCGGGACCGGGGGGATCACCCCTCCACTTT. This encodes CASSSGPGGSPLHF. The genes are TRBV7-9 and TRBJ1-6, with D perhaps TRBD1 (5 bases). The germline V gene has CDR1 SEHNR and CDR2 FQNEAQ (reference sequence). This CDR3 has 14 residues. The V gene lost 4 bases and the J gene lost 10 bases, with 14 bases spanning the gap.

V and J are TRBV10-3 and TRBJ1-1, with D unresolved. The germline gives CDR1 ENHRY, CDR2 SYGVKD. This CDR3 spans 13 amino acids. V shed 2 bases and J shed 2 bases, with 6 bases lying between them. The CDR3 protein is CAISENQNTEAFF. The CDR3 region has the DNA TGTGCCATCAGTGAGAATCAAAACACTGAAGCTTTCTTT.

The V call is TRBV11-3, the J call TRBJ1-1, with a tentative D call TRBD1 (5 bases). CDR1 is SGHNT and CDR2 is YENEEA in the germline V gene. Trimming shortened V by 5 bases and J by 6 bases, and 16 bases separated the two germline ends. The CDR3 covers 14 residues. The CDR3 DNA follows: TGTGCCAGCAGCCCAGCCCGGGACTACCCTGAAGCTTTCTTT. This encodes CASSPARDYPEAFF.

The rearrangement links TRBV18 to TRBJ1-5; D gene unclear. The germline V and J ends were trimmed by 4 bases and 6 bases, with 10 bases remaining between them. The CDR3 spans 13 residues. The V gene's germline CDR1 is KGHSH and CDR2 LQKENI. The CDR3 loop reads CASSREVAQPQHF. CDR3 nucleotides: TGTGCCAGCTCACGGGAGGTGGCTCAGCCCCAGCATTTT.

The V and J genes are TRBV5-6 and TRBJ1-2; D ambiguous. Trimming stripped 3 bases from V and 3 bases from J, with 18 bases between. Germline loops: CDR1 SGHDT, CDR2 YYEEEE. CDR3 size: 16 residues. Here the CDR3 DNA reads TGTGCCAGCAGCTACTTTGCATTGAGGGATGACTATGGCTACACCTTC. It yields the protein CASSYFALRDDYGYTF.

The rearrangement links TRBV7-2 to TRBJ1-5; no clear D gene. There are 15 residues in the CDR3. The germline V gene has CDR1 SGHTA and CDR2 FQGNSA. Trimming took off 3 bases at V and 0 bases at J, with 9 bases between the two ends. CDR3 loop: CASSFYRDSNQPQHF. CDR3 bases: TGTGCCAGCAGCTTCTACAGAGATAGCAATCAGCCCCAGCATTTT.